This T cell receptor beta chain came from a study of T-cell reconstitution after alpha-beta-depleted transplantation in children. Study observations and caveats: One year after transplant, T-cell counts and diversity came mostly from newly produced T cells. Elevated TCRbeta diversity at day 60 was traced, in some patients, to surviving recipient T cells and thymic progenitors. In patients about two months after transplant, alpha-beta T cells reportedly arose from several hundred expanded graft clones.

As for this clonotype: The antigen remains unidentified.

Unique molecular identifiers tagged the TCRbeta library. TCRdb independently ran MiXCR on the PCR reads; one entry per CDR3 protein. Of about 830,000 distinct CDR3 sequences listed, approximately 15% are singletons. Germline loops: CDR1 SNHLY, CDR2 FYNNEI. CDR3 size: 12 residues. V shed 7 bases and J shed 3 bases, with 7 bases lying between them. The sequencing here drew on PBMCs, mostly from graft donor cells, taken 360 days after TCRalphabeta/CD19-depleted stem cell transplant. The receptor was derived from a male patient younger than 18 who had a stem cell transplant for acute lymphoblastic leukemia, so the T cells may come from the graft donor. V gene TRBV2 combines with J gene TRBJ2-1, with a weak D call TRBD2 (5 bases). Written as DNA, the CDR3 is TGTGCCAGCATGAGCGGCTACAATGAGCAGTTCTTC. Translated: CASMSGYNEQFF.